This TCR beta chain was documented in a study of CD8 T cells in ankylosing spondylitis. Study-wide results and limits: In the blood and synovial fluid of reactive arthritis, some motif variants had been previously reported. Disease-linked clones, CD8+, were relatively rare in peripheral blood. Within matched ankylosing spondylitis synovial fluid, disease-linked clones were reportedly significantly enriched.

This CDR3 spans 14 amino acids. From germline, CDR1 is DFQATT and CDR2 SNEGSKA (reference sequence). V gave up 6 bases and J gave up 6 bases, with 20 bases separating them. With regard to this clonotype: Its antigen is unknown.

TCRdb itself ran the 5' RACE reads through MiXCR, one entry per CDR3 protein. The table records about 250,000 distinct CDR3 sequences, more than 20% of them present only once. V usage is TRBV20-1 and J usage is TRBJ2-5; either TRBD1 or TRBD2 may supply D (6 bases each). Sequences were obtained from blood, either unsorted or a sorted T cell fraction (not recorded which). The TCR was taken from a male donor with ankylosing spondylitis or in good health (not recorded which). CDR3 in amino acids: CSAPGAGRPKTQYF. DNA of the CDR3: TGCAGTGCCCCGGGGGCAGGGCGGCCAAAGACCCAGTACTTC.